This entry lists 19 T cell receptor beta chains sequenced from one sample in a study of vaccination and CD4 T cells after COVID-19. TCRdb re-analysed the PCR reads in MiXCR, keeping a single row per CDR3 protein. The sample lists fewer than 15,000 distinct CDR3 sequences, 69% occurring once. Sample: CD4+ T cells from blood, taken after SARS-CoV-2 vaccination. All receptors come from a human donor who had recovered from COVID-19.

The chain joins TRBV28 to TRBJ2-1; D uncertain. In germline, CDR1 is MDHEN, CDR2 SYDVKM. Trimming took 5 bases from V and 6 from J, leaving 8 bases between them. This CDR3 spans 12 amino acids. Here the CDR3 reads CASSHLINEQFF. The CDR3 region has the DNA TGTGCCAGCAGTCACCTTATCAATGAGCAGTTCTTC.

The chain joins TRBV18 to TRBJ1-2; 9 positions match TRBD1. Looked up from germline, CDR1 is KGHSH and CDR2 is LQKENI. Losses at the gene ends were 3 bases for V and 7 bases for J; bases not matched to a gene: 6. This CDR3 contains 14 residues. The CDR3 DNA reads as TGTGCCAGCTCACCGGGACAGGGTTCCCGTGGCTACACCTTC. It specifies CASSPGQGSRGYTF.

This chain uses TRBV6-1 with TRBJ2-7; the D call may be TRBD1 or TRBD2 (5 bases each). Looked up from germline, CDR1 is MNHNS and CDR2 is SASEGT. V was cut by 6 bases and J by 5 bases, with 23 bases left in between. The CDR3 loop spans 16 amino acids. In DNA form, the CDR3 reads TGTGCCAGCAGCTCGGGGCGACTTAAGCATAACCACGAGCAGTACTTC. It translates to CASSSGRLKHNHEQYF.

The V call is TRBV6-1, the J call TRBJ2-7; 10 nucleotides agree with TRBD2. There are 17 residues in the CDR3. CDR1 and CDR2 from the germline V gene are MNHNS and SASEGT. V lost 4 bases to trimming and J lost 5 bases; unmatched junction nucleotides: 14. The CDR3 spells CASSGGLGLAGVNEQYF. The CDR3 DNA reads TGTGCCAGCAGTGGGGGCCTAGGCCTAGCGGGAGTGAACGAGCAGTACTTC.

The chain couples TRBV6-1 to TRBJ1-2, with no clear D. This CDR3 has 15 amino acids. Germline CDR1 is MNHNS and CDR2 is SASEGT. Trimming left V 6 bases short and J 2 bases short, with 16 bases between. The CDR3 DNA sequence: TGTGCCAGCAGCGCCGGGCCGACTCTCAACTATGGCTACACCTTC. Translation gives CASSAGPTLNYGYTF.

The gene calls are TRBV7-9 and TRBJ1-1; 8 bases match TRBD1. Germline CDR1 reads SEHNR; CDR2 reads FQNEAQ (reference sequence). The CDR3 sequence is 15 residues long. After removal of 5 bases from V and 2 bases from J, the junction contained 7 bases not matched to a gene. The CDR3 nucleotides are TGTGCCAGCAGCCGCAACAGGGGGGAAAACACTGAAGCTTTCTTT. This gives the protein CASSRNRGENTEAFF.

The chain employs TRBV19 and TRBJ1-1; a possible D gene is TRBD1 (6 bases). This CDR3 spans 14 amino acids. Germline CDR1 LNHDA, CDR2 SQIVND (reference sequence). The V and J ends lost 1 base and 4 bases respectively, with 10 bases between them. The CDR3 DNA follows: TGTGCCAGTAGTATAGGACAGGTATTCACTGAAGCTTTCTTT. Protein sequence: CASSIGQVFTEAFF.

The CDR3 DNA reads TGTGCCAGCAGTTTGCGACAAGACACTGAAGCTTTCTTT. This encodes CASSLRQDTEAFF. This chain uses TRBV27 with TRBJ1-1; D uncertain. V was pared by 3 bases and J by 3 bases, with 8 bases between. The CDR3 is 13 amino acids. Germline V gene sequence: CDR1 MNHEY, CDR2 SMNVEV (reference sequence).

The V and J genes are TRBV6-5 and TRBJ2-1; 7 bases line up with TRBD2. Germline-derived CDR1 and CDR2 are MNHEY and SVGAGI. V shed 2 bases and J 7 bases; nucleotides not matched to a gene: 8. The CDR3 runs to 15 residues. This chain's CDR3 is CASSYRAGAGNEQFF. CDR3 DNA sequence: TGTGCCAGCAGTTACCGGGCGGGAGCGGGGAATGAGCAGTTCTTC.

This clonotype was counted a few times. The gene calls are TRBV25-1 and TRBJ2-3, with TRBD2 matching over 14 bases. The junction had 5 bases not matched to a gene; V was cut back by 5 bases and J by 4 bases. Germline V gives CDR1 MGHDK, CDR2 SYGVNS. This CDR3 contains 16 residues. DNA of the CDR3: TGTGCCAGCAGTATTGGGACTAGCGGGAGACCAGATACGCAGTATTTT. Amino acids: CASSIGTSGRPDTQYF.

The V call is TRBV11-2, the J call TRBJ2-1; 8 nucleotides align to TRBD2. Trimming took 5 bases from V and 9 from J; bases not matched to a gene: 3. The CDR3 spans 12 residues. Germline loops: CDR1 SGHAT, CDR2 FQNNGV. CDR3 in DNA: TGTGCCAGCAGCGGGACTAGACGTGAGCAGTTCTTC. It translates to CASSGTRREQFF.

The CDR3 sequence is CSARAPPRELADTQYF. In nucleotides, the CDR3 is TGCAGTGCTAGAGCCCCCCCGCGGGAGTTGGCAGATACGCAGTATTTT. The chain links TRBV20-1 to TRBJ2-3; 7 bases map to TRBD2. The CDR3 length is 16 residues. The V gene's germline CDR1 is DFQATT and CDR2 SNEGSKA (reference sequence). The V segment lost 1 base and the J segment 4 bases; nucleotides outside the gene matches: 11.

The chain joins TRBV7-9 to TRBJ2-6, with a weak D call TRBD2 (7 bases). CDR3 length: 16 residues. V was clipped by 4 bases and J by 3 bases, with 13 bases between them. Germline V CDR1 and CDR2: SEHNR, FQNEAQ (reference sequence). This chain's CDR3 is CASSYLGGVGANVLTF. DNA for the CDR3: TGTGCCAGCAGCTACCTAGGGGGGGTTGGGGCCAACGTCCTGACTTTC.

V usage is TRBV5-4 and J usage is TRBJ1-1; D uncertain. The V end lost 4 bases, the J end lost 7 bases, and 14 bases lay between the germline ends. This CDR3 spans 13 amino acids. CDR1 is SGHNT and CDR2 is YYREEE in the germline V gene (reference sequence). The CDR3 loop is CASSLGLGHEAFF. Here the CDR3 DNA reads TGTGCCAGCAGCCTGGGATTGGGTCATGAAGCTTTCTTT.

The V and J genes are TRBV10-2 and TRBJ2-7; D is uncertain. Trimming left V 4 bases short and J 0 bases short, with 4 bases between. Germline V lookup: CDR1 WSHSY, CDR2 SAAADI. This CDR3 has 12 residues. The CDR3 DNA follows: TGCGCCAGCAGTGGCGACTCCTACGAGCAGTACTTC. Translation: CASSGDSYEQYF.

This clonotype has a single count. The CDR3 DNA reads as TGCGCCAGCCCCTCCCCTGGGACAGGGGTCCACGAGCAGTACTTC. It is translated as CASPSPGTGVHEQYF. The chain couples TRBV23-1 to TRBJ2-7; TRBD1 matches 10 bases. TRBV23-1 is marked as an open reading frame, function uncertain. The CDR3 is 15 residues long. V lost 8 bases to trimming and J lost 5 bases; unmatched junction nucleotides: 12.

This rearrangement joins TRBV6-4 to TRBJ1-5, with 8 positions matching TRBD1. CDR3 length equals 16 residues. Germline CDR1 reads MRHNA; CDR2 reads SNTAGT. V was clipped by 8 bases and J by 5 bases; unmatched bases: 14. The CDR3 spells CASDRDWDRFHQPQHF. The CDR3 DNA reads as TGTGCCAGCGACCGGGACTGGGACAGGTTTCATCAGCCCCAGCATTTT.

The rearrangement links TRBV7-3 to TRBJ2-2; a weak D match, TRBD2 (6 bases). This CDR3 region has 15 residues. The germline V gene has CDR1 SGHTA and CDR2 FQGTGA. V was cut by 5 bases and J by 3 bases, with 13 bases left in between. The CDR3 DNA reads as TGTGCCAGCAGCGTTTCGGGACTGGACACCGGGGAGCTGTTTTTT. Its translation is CASSVSGLDTGELFF.

This clonotype was detected a few times. J is TRBJ1-6 and V is TRBV27; 7 bases map to TRBD1. Looked up from germline, CDR1 is MNHEY and CDR2 is SMNVEV (reference sequence). The length of the CDR3 is 12 residues. Trimming at V came to 6 bases and at J to 10 bases, leaving 3 bases not matched to a gene. The CDR3 nucleotides read TGTGCCAGCAGGACAGGGTGGTCACCCCTCCACTTT. This gives the protein CASRTGWSPLHF.